These T cell receptor beta chains were read from a single sample in a study of vaccination and CD4 T cells after COVID-19. In TCRdb, the PCR reads were re-called with MiXCR into one record per CDR3 protein. The sample includes roughly 15,000 distinct CDR3 sequences, around 45% of them seen just once. These receptors have no known antigen. Sequenced material: CD4+ T cells from blood, cultured in vitro, taken before SARS-CoV-2 vaccination. The source of these receptors is a human donor who received a COVID-19 vaccine. The CDR3 runs from the conserved cysteine through the conserved F or W. Each record gives: V gene, CDR3 protein.

TRBV7-9 CASSLIPDRGGSGYTF
TRBV11-2 CASSLQIRTNEQFF
TRBV2 CASSELRTNYEQYF
TRBV6-1 CASRDLYEQYF
TRBV2 CASSEGNLSNQPQHF
TRBV12-3/TRBV12-4 CASSLGKTQYF
TRBV30 CAWSLDPAITSYNEQFF
TRBV12-5 CASGTRGSPLHF
TRBV25-1 CASSEYGTGARETQYF
TRBV6-5 CASSYSYEGDSPLHF
TRBV7-2 CASSLAAVYEQYF
TRBV12-3/TRBV12-4 CASSKPAGGNTDTQYF
TRBV7-2 CASRMGQGVPNEKLFF
TRBV20-1 CSARVQGAYQPQHF
TRBV6-5 CASSYESAAGDDEKLFF
TRBV2 CASYGTSYEQYF
TRBV30 CARGQRQETQYF
TRBV7-9 CASSLTRGTPDYTF
TRBV11-3 CASSLRLGDNEQFF
TRBV12-3/TRBV12-4 CASSLQRPTDTQYF
TRBV5-3 CASSIDRGLITF
TRBV19 CASSTPGTLRVYGYTF
TRBV19 CASSIRTRNTEAFF
TRBV7-8 CASSLRGTLNYGYTF
TRBV20-1 CSASRVGFSYTF
TRBV20-1 CSASPEQGQYF
TRBV20-1 CSASRGLAYEQYF
TRBV24-1 CATSDPGTSTSGEQFF
TRBV14 CASSRWTGHSTDTQYF
TRBV7-2 CASSLRGVGGEKLFF
TRBV6-1 CASSENWQPNQPQHF
TRBV19 CASSIDSRTDSPYEQYF
TRBV10-1 CASSESRGTEAFF
TRBV2 CASSVQQMREKLFF
TRBV7-6 CASSSDGDGQTQYF
TRBV5-1 CASSLGQGASNRYEQYF
TRBV11-3 CASSLGQLAYEQYF
TRBV19 CASSGGAYPNEQFF
TRBV2 CASSGDPSYNSPLHF
TRBV20-1 CSARDARSRVLVSYEQYF
TRBV24-1 CATSDQNTGELFF
TRBV3-1 CASSQTRPATEAFF
TRBV12-3/TRBV12-4 CASSLVAGGPHEQFF
TRBV19 CASSPRQGQETQYF
TRBV20-1 CSASKGSNYGYTF
TRBV20-1 CSARVPGQGAADSNQPQHF
TRBV6-5 CASSYRVRGQPQHF
TRBV7-8 CASSLAQKYEQYF
TRBV12-3/TRBV12-4 CASSLVAVGEIFATDTQYF
TRBV11-2 CASSLLGSGGTDTQYF
TRBV12-3/TRBV12-4 CASSLEGQGPYEQYF
TRBV6-1 CASSPMGQGAQKPQHF
TRBV7-9 CASSYSAGEYNEQFF
TRBV12-3/TRBV12-4 CASSFLGTGGTHSPLHF
TRBV30 CAWSVRAGVNEKLFF
TRBV20-1 CSARSLADPHYEQYF
TRBV9 CASSVGGAGETQYF